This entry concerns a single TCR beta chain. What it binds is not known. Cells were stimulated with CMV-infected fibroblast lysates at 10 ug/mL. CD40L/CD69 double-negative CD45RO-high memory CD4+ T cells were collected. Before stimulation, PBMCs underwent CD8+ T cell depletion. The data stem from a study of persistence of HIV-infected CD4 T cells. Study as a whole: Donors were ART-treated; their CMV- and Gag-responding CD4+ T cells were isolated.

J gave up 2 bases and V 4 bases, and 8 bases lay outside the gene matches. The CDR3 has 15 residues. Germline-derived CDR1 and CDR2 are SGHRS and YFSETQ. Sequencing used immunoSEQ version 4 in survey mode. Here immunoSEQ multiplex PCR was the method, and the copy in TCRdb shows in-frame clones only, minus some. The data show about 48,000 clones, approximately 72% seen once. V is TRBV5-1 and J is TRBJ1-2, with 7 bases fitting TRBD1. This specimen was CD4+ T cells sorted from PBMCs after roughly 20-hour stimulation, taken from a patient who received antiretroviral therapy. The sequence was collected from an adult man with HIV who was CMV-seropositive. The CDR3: CASSGEGASNYGYTF. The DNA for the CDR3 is TGCGCCAGCAGCGGCGAGGGGGCCTCAAACTATGGCTACACCTTC.